This T cell receptor beta chain emerged from a study of regulatory T cells in long-lasting Graves disease. This clonotype was observed at least ten times. Its antigen is still unknown. The CDR3 runs 12 residues. V was trimmed by 5 bases and J by 5 bases, leaving 7 bases between them. Time point specified: persistent/refractory GD, antithyroid drugs over 5 years with positive TRAb. PBMCs were the source of the RNA used for TCR sequencing. To make TCR beta libraries, researchers used iRepertoire HTBI primers and Arm-PCR of CDR3 regions. TCRdb reprocessed the multiplex PCR reads with MiXCR, giving one entry per CDR3 protein. Counted here are roughly 400,000 distinct CDR3 sequences, around 21% occurring once; the ten biggest clones make up around 20%. General study findings and limits: New patients shared approximately 1,000 public clonotypes, and persistent patients shared more, with about 2,700.

The TCR originated in a female donor with Graves disease. Sequenced material: peripheral blood mononuclear cells (PBMCs), taken when the disease was refractory, from a patient treated with antithyroid drugs. The chain carries TRBV12-3 or TRBV12-4 and TRBJ1-5; D is unresolved. CDR3 in DNA: TGTGCCAGCAGTCCGATGGATCAGCCCCAGCATTTT. Translated, it gives CASSPMDQPQHF.